The 9 T cell receptor beta chains presented below share a single source sample, sequenced in a study of Ad26.COV2.S vaccination and SARS-CoV-2 variants. Sequenced by immunoSEQ multiplex PCR; TCRdb stores in-frame clones only, minus some. The sample holds 350,000 to 400,000 clones, over 75% seen once. The treatment here: some 20 received Ad26.COV2.S at low or high dose, single or two shots; roughly five received placebo; per-sample allocation not given. Sampling was performed 63 days after the first vaccine or placebo injection. The starting material was peripheral blood, obtained in a trial of Ad26.COV2.S vaccine versus placebo. The receptor set was obtained from a person aged 18-60 years who received the Ad26.COV2.S COVID-19 vaccine or a placebo.

The CDR3 loop reads CASRGTGENEQFF. The DNA for the CDR3 is TGTGCCAGCAGGGGGACAGGGGAGAATGAGCAGTTCTTC. The rearrangement joins TRBV14 to TRBJ2-1, with 10 nucleotides matching TRBD1. With V trimmed by 6 bases and J by 7 bases, 3 bases remained unmatched. Germline V CDR1 and CDR2: SGHDN, FVKESK. This CDR3 region has 13 residues.

The genes are TRBV6-5 and TRBJ2-1, with 10 positions matching TRBD2. This CDR3 region has 13 residues. Trimming removed 6 bases from V and 7 bases from J; junction bases left unmatched: 3. Germline assignment: CDR1 MNHEY and CDR2 SVGAGI. The DNA of the CDR3 is TGTGCCAGCAGAAGGACTAGCGGTAATGAGCAGTTCTTC. Encoded protein: CASRRTSGNEQFF.

The chain joins TRBV4-1 to TRBJ2-1; D might be TRBD2 (5 bases). V dropped 4 bases and J dropped 8 bases, with 15 bases sitting between them. This CDR3 has 14 residues. Germline V gene sequence: CDR1 MGHRA, CDR2 YSYEKL. The CDR3 loop reads CASSPGEGSDEQFF. CDR3 DNA: TGCGCCAGCAGCCCTGGGGAAGGGAGTGATGAGCAGTTCTTC.

A few counts support this clone. J is TRBJ1-1 and V is TRBV5-1; 8 nucleotides agree with TRBD1. The CDR3 length is 13 residues. Looked up from germline, CDR1 is SGHRS and CDR2 is YFSETQ. V dropped 4 bases and J dropped 3; count of bases not matched to a gene: 2. In DNA form, the CDR3 reads TGCGCCAGCAGCAAGGACAGGGACACTGAAGCTTTCTTT. It codes for CASSKDRDTEAFF.

V usage is TRBV7-8 and J usage is TRBJ1-4, with 12 bases fitting TRBD1. Looked up from germline, CDR1 is SGHVS and CDR2 is FQNEAQ. Trimming cost V 1 base and J 8 bases; bases outside gene matches: 11. The CDR3 runs to 18 residues. CDR3 in amino acids: CASSLVPGTGGHGEKLFF. The CDR3 DNA sequence: TGTGCCAGCAGCTTAGTCCCCGGGACAGGGGGCCATGGGGAAAAACTGTTTTTT.

This chain's CDR3 is CATSREDRDRGLSPLHF. DNA of the CDR3: TGTGCCACCAGCAGGGAAGACCGGGACAGGGGTCTTTCACCCCTCCACTTT. The chain couples TRBV15 to TRBJ1-6, with TRBD1 identical over 10 bases. The germline CDR1 and CDR2 sequences are LNHNV and YYDKDF (reference sequence). The CDR3 runs to 17 residues. The trim removed 3 bases at V and 9 bases at J, leaving 11 bases unmatched.

The J gene is TRBJ2-7, the V gene TRBV10-3; 7 nucleotides agree with TRBD2. After removal of 5 bases from V and 4 bases from J, the junction contained 5 bases not matched to a gene. This CDR3 spans 13 amino acids. Germline V gene data show CDR1 as ENHRY and CDR2 as SYGVKD. DNA for the CDR3: TGTGCCATCAGTCCTAGCGGAGTGTACGAGCAGTACTTC. As protein: CAISPSGVYEQYF.

The chain combines TRBV30 with TRBJ2-2; 15 positions agree with TRBD2. Trimming cost V 7 bases and J 6 bases; bases outside gene matches: 3. Germline V gene lookup returns CDR1 GTSNPN and CDR2 SVGIG (reference sequence). CDR3 length: 14 amino acids. The CDR3 DNA reads TGTGCCTCCGGGACTAGCGGGAGGTCCGGGGAGCTGTTTTTT. As protein: CASGTSGRSGELFF.

V and J are TRBV9 and TRBJ1-5; D not certain. The CDR3 is 14 residues long. V lost 4 bases to trimming and J lost 5 bases, with 13 bases between them. The germline V gene encodes CDR1 SGDLS and CDR2 YYNGEE. CDR3 DNA sequence: TGTGCCAGCAGCAATGGGGTAGAGGATCAGCCCCAGCATTTT. Amino acid sequence: CASSNGVEDQPQHF.